A single sample gave rise to the 12 T cell receptor beta chains below, sequenced in a study of cytomegalovirus exposure and HLA in healthy donors. 60 Vbeta and 13 Jbeta primers were used in PCR. Produced via immunoSEQ multiplex PCR; TCRdb's table is partial and in-frame only. The table shows some 130,000 clones, with roughly 78% occurring only once. Specimen: PBMCs. These receptors were collected from a woman aged 25 to 39 in good health and CMV-seropositive.

J is TRBJ2-2 and V is TRBV5-4; 9 nucleotides match TRBD1. This CDR3 has 16 residues. CDR1 is SGHNT and CDR2 is YYREEE in the germline V gene (reference sequence). V gave up 5 bases and J gave up 4 bases; unmatched junction bases: 9. CDR3 sequence reads: CASRGDRAGSTGELFF. The DNA for the CDR3 is TGTGCCAGCAGAGGGGACAGGGCAGGAAGCACCGGGGAGCTGTTTTTT.

This chain joins TRBV5-1 and TRBJ2-7; 7 nucleotides align to TRBD1. The CDR3 is 15 residues long. Germline V gene data show CDR1 as SGHRS and CDR2 as YFSETQ. V dropped 0 bases and J dropped 2; count of bases not matched to a gene: 5. The CDR3 sequence is CASSLENRGTYEQYF. The CDR3 DNA reads as TGCGCCAGCAGCTTGGAGAACAGGGGAACCTACGAGCAGTACTTC. Using reference TRBV5-1 and TRBJ2-7 for the parts outside the CDR3, the full variable domain is KAGVTQTPRYLIKTRGQQVTLSCSPISGHRSVSWYQQTPGQGLQFLFEYFSETQRNKGNFPGRFSGRQFSNSRSEMNVSTLELGDSALYLCASSLENRGTYEQYFGPGTRLTVT.

For the CDR3, the DNA is TGTGCTAGTGGTTTGGTAGACGGCCTGTGGGGGAGGGGTCTTACCGGGGAGCTGTTTTTT. Translated: CASGLVDGLWGRGLTGELFF. The V and J genes are TRBV12-5 and TRBJ2-2; TRBD2 agrees at 7 bases. The CDR3 is 20 residues long. V was pared by 0 bases and J by 5 bases, with 18 bases of the junction left unmatched. Germline lookup yields CDR1 LGHNT and CDR2 FRNRAP. Variable domain in full (rest from reference TRBV12-5 and TRBJ2-2): DARVTQTPRHKVTEMGQEVTMRCQPILGHNTVFWYRQTMMQGLELLAYFRNRAPLDDSGMPKDRFSAEMPDATLATLKIQPSEPRDSAVYFCASGLVDGLWGRGLTGELFFGEGSRLTVL.

This clone has only one observation. This sequence joins TRBV18 and TRBJ2-7, with 8 nucleotides matching TRBD1. The CDR3 contains 14 residues. Germline V lookup: CDR1 KGHSH, CDR2 LQKENI. V gave up 6 bases and J gave up 7 bases; unmatched junction bases: 11. DNA of the CDR3: TGTGCCAGCTCTCCCGCAGGGGGCTGGGGGGAGCAGTACTTC. It codes for CASSPAGGWGEQYF.

V gene TRBV19 combines with J gene TRBJ2-3; 9 positions agree with TRBD2. The CDR3 runs 14 residues. V dropped 9 bases and J dropped 7; count of bases not matched to a gene: 11. Germline V gene sequence: CDR1 LNHDA, CDR2 SQIVND (reference sequence). CDR3 region: CASKAAGGGNTQYF. CDR3 nucleotides: TGTGCCAGCAAGGCAGCGGGGGGCGGGAATACGCAGTATTTT. Supplemented by reference TRBV19 and TRBJ2-3, the full variable domain reads DGGITQSPKYLFRKEGQNVTLSCEQNLNHDAMYWYRQDPGQGLRLIYYSQIVNDFQKGDIAEGYSVSREKKESFPLTVTSAQKNPTAFYLCASKAAGGGNTQYFGPGTRLTVL.

The genes are TRBV28 and TRBJ1-2; D is uncertain. The CDR3 extends over 15 amino acids. The germline V and J ends were trimmed by 6 bases and 7 bases, with 21 bases remaining between them. Germline CDR1 and CDR2: MDHEN and SYDVKM. The CDR3 nucleotides read TGTGCCAGCAGCCCTCCGGAGAGGCCCTCGGTTGGCTACACCTTC. This sequence encodes CASSPPERPSVGYTF.

This chain joins TRBV7-9 and TRBJ2-7, with a tentative D call TRBD1 (5 bases). Germline V lookup: CDR1 SEHNR, CDR2 FQNEAQ (reference sequence). Trimming cost V 5 bases and J 4 bases, with 12 bases left between them. The CDR3 runs to 13 residues. CDR3 bases: TGTGCCAGCAGCCCATTCGACAGTTACGAGCAGTACTTC. This translates into CASSPFDSYEQYF.

The chain carries TRBV2 and TRBJ2-3, with 9 nucleotides matching TRBD2. CDR1 is SNHLY, CDR2 FYNNEI, per germline. After removal of 8 bases from V and 3 bases from J, the junction contained 12 bases not matched to a gene. This CDR3 comprises 16 residues. In nucleotides, the CDR3 is TGTGCCAGCCGCCGCGGACTAGCGAAAGGGACAGATACGCAGTATTTT. Translating gives CASRRGLAKGTDTQYF.

This chain joins TRBV19 and TRBJ1-1, with 8 bases that match TRBD1. From germline, CDR1 is LNHDA and CDR2 SQIVND (reference sequence). After removal of 3 bases from V and 4 bases from J, the junction contained 10 bases not matched to a gene. This CDR3 contains 16 residues. The chain's CDR3 is CASSIWEDRGGTEAFF. The CDR3 DNA is TGTGCCAGTAGTATTTGGGAAGACAGGGGAGGCACTGAAGCTTTCTTT.

The gene calls are TRBV28 and TRBJ1-6, with unresolved D. Trimming took 5 bases from V and 7 from J, leaving 6 bases between them. The CDR3 extends over 12 amino acids. The germline V gene encodes CDR1 MDHEN and CDR2 SYDVKM. The CDR3 loop is CASSATNSPLHF. DNA of the CDR3: TGTGCCAGCAGTGCTACGAATTCACCCCTCCACTTT.

Only a few counts were recorded for this clone. The gene calls are TRBV7-9 and TRBJ2-5; D unresolved. CDR1 and CDR2 (germline): SEHNR, FQNEAQ (reference sequence). CDR3 length equals 16 residues. The ends were cut back, 5 bases at V and 3 bases at J, with 19 bases in the middle. This chain's CDR3 is CASSRLPGTKKETQYF. The CDR3 nucleotides are TGTGCCAGCAGCCGACTCCCTGGAACCAAAAAAGAGACCCAGTACTTC. Combining the CDR3 with reference TRBV7-9 and TRBJ2-5 gives the whole variable domain DTGVSQNPRHKITKRGQNVTFRCDPISEHNRLYWYRQTLGQGPEFLTYFQNEAQLEKSRLLSDRFSAERPKGSFSTLEIQRTEQGDSAMYLCASSRLPGTKKETQYFGPGTRLLVL.

The chain carries TRBV30 and TRBJ1-1; the D gene is possibly TRBD1 (6 bases). CDR1 and CDR2 (germline): GTSNPN, SVGIG (reference sequence). V gave up 5 bases and J gave up 7 bases, with 14 bases separating them. This CDR3 contains 12 residues. CDR3 coding DNA: TGTGCCTGGGCAGGGGTTTTGGATGAAGCTTTCTTT. Its translation: CAWAGVLDEAFF. Supplemented by reference TRBV30 and TRBJ1-1, the full variable domain reads SQTIHQWPATLVQPVGSPLSLECTVEGTSNPNLYWYRQAAGRGLQLLFYSVGIGQISSEVPQNLSASRPQDRQFILSSKKLLLSDSGFYLCAWAGVLDEAFFGQGTRLTVV.